The entry below gives a single T cell receptor (beta chain) sequence along with its context. Authors' processing steps: Reference gene primers were amplified, and this amplification served to estimate nucleated cell counts. Clones were read by immunoSEQ multiplex PCR, and TCRdb kept only the in-frame ones, dropping some. That table gives V, J and clone size, and the DNA gave D and trimming. The sample consists of 70,000 or so clones, about 73% of them appearing once. These data come from a study of blood T cell repertoires in COVID-19. Sequencing used peripheral blood. This TCR was recovered from a woman aged 65 to 85 with acute or convalescent COVID-19.

This chain's CDR3 is CASSPPGAGYGYTF. CDR3 sequence (DNA): TGTGCCAGCAGCCCCCCAGGGGCGGGCTATGGCTACACCTTC. The chain combines TRBV5-4 with TRBJ1-2; D possibly corresponds to TRBD1 (6 bases). The CDR3 contains 14 residues. CDR1 and CDR2 from the germline V gene are SGHNT and YYREEE (reference sequence). The V end lost 4 bases, the J end lost 4 bases, and 14 bases lay between the germline ends.